Each of the 5 T cell receptor beta chains below was sequenced from the same sample in a study of T cells after yellow fever vaccination. A single record per CDR3 protein comes from TCRdb applying MiXCR to the 5' RACE reads. Among 350,000 or so distinct CDR3 sequences listed, roughly 7.5% were seen once. The source was PBMCs, collected about 41 days after the first yellow fever vaccination. These receptors all stem from a man aged 18-30 years who received the YFV17D yellow fever vaccine.

This clonotype was seen at least ten times. This rearrangement joins TRBV6-5 to TRBJ1-5, with D unclear. Germline V CDR1 and CDR2: MNHEY, SVGAGI. V shed 2 bases and J shed 6 bases, with 8 bases lying between them. CDR3 length equals 13 residues. The CDR3 loop is CASSYGGGQPQHF. CDR3 bases: TGTGCCAGCAGTTACGGCGGTGGTCAGCCCCAGCATTTT.

CDR3 protein: CASSLEVLAGGHEQFF. For the CDR3, the DNA is TGCGCCAGCAGCTTGGAGGTACTAGCGGGGGGGCATGAGCAGTTCTTC. The rearrangement uses TRBV5-1 and TRBJ2-1; TRBD2 matches at 13 bases. Germline V gene sequence: CDR1 SGHRS, CDR2 YFSETQ. This CDR3 comprises 16 residues. Trimming took 0 bases from V and 8 from J; bases not matched to a gene: 5. The complete variable domain, with remaining parts taken from reference TRBV5-1 and TRBJ2-1, reads KAGVTQTPRYLIKTRGQQVTLSCSPISGHRSVSWYQQTPGQGLQFLFEYFSETQRNKGNFPGRFSGRQFSNSRSEMNVSTLELGDSALYLCASSLEVLAGGHEQFFGPGTRLTVL.

This clonotype was observed a handful of times. The chain combines TRBV7-3 with TRBJ2-7; D is undetermined. The CDR3 runs to 10 residues. Germline V gene sequence: CDR1 SGHTA, CDR2 FQGTGA. V was cut by 6 bases and J by 2 bases, with 2 bases left in between. CDR3 region: CASRTYEQYV. The CDR3 DNA reads TGTGCCAGCAGGACCTACGAGCAGTACGTC.

This clonotype was counted only a few times. This rearrangement joins TRBV7-9 to TRBJ1-1; D uncertain. The ends were cut back, 2 bases at V and 3 bases at J, with 13 bases in the middle. Looked up from germline, CDR1 is SEHNR and CDR2 is FQNEAQ (reference sequence). This CDR3 comprises 15 residues. The CDR3 region has the DNA TGTGCCAGCAGCTTAAGTTCATCTACCGACACTGAAGCTTTCTTT. Translation: CASSLSSSTDTEAFF.

This clonotype was found a few times. This rearrangement joins TRBV5-4 to TRBJ2-5; 8 nucleotides match TRBD1. The junction had 6 bases not matched to a gene; V was cut back by 4 bases and J by 4 bases. The CDR3 covers 14 residues. The V gene's germline CDR1 is SGHNT and CDR2 YYREEE (reference sequence). The chain's CDR3 is CASSARGPRETQYF. CDR3 bases: TGTGCCAGCAGCGCCAGGGGGCCGAGAGAGACCCAGTACTTC. The variable domain in full, with the rest retrieved from reference TRBV5-4 and TRBJ2-5, is ETGVTQSPTHLIKTRGQQVTLRCSSQSGHNTVSWYQQALGQGPQFIFQYYREEENGRGNFPPRFSGLQFPNYSSELNVNALELDDSALYLCASSARGPRETQYFGPGTRLLVL.